The subject of this entry is one TCR beta chain. One end of the junction fails to match germline, which may point to a read error. Time point noted: before natalizumab initiation. This CDR3 is built from 16 residues. In germline, CDR1 is MNHNS, CDR2 SASEGT. The data were taken from a study of multiple sclerosis patients with progressive multifocal leukoencephalopathy. Here immunoSEQ multiplex PCR was the method, and the copy in TCRdb shows in-frame clones only, minus some. The sample lists under 35,000 clones; about 91% were seen once. The gene calls are TRBV6-1 and TRBJ1-1; TRBD1 is a possible D gene (5 bases). Sequencing was performed on PBMCs. This TCR was sampled from a man aged 30 to 45 with multiple sclerosis. The chain's CDR3 is CAGSVDVGTPNTEAFF. The CDR3 region has the DNA TGTGCCGGCAGTGTTGACGTCGGGACCCCAAACACTGAAGCTTTCTTT.